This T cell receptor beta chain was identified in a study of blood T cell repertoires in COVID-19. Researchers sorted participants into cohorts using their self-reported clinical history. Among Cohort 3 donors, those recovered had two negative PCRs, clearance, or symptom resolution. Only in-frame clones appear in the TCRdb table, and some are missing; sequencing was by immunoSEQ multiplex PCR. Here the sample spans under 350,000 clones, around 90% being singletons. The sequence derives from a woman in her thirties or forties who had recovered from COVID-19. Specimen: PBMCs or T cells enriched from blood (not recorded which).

The CDR3 loop is CASSLDPGGPRNEQFF. The CDR3, as DNA: TGTGCCAGCAGCTTAGATCCGGGAGGGCCGCGCAATGAGCAGTTCTTC. The chain recombines TRBV7-3 with TRBJ2-1; 8 positions match TRBD2. This CDR3 is 16 amino acids long. The V gene end was trimmed by 2 bases and the J gene end by 6 bases; junction bases not matched to a gene: 9. CDR1 is SGHTA and CDR2 is FQGTGA in the germline V gene. The whole variable domain, filled in from reference TRBV7-3 and TRBJ2-1, reads GAGVSQTPSNKVTEKGKYVELRCDPISGHTALYWYRQSLGQGPEFLIYFQGTGAADDSGLPNDRFFAVRPEGSVSTLKIQRTERGDSAVYLCASSLDPGGPRNEQFFGPGTRLTVL.